These T cell receptor beta chains were read from a single sample in a study of T cell responses to AZD1222 COVID-19 vaccine. Data came from immunoSEQ multiplex PCR; TCRdb stores just in-frame clones and leaves some out. Of around 150,000 clones in the sample, approximately 94% were seen once. Sequencing used peripheral blood, obtained on day 0 of AZD1222 vaccination. The receptors derive from an adult in good health. Both conserved end residues are part of each CDR3. The order of the fields is clone size, V gene, D gene, J gene, CDR3 length, CDR3 DNA, CDR3 protein. A D gene is named only where the DNA matches it firmly. Some rows mark clone size as missing; the rest say once, few, many or name a class of expanded clone.

-	TRBV11-2	-	TRBJ1-1	17	TGTGCCAGCAGCCCTACGGGGGCACCCGGAAAGGGCACTGAAGCTTTCTTT	CASSPTGAPGKGTEAFF
-	TRBV29-1	-	TRBJ1-3	13	TGCAGCGTTGATCAGGGAACGCGAAACACCATATATTTT	CSVDQGTRNTIYF
once	TRBV30	-	TRBJ2-3	10	TGTGCCTGCAGCACAGATACGCAGTATTTT	CACSTDTQYF
-	TRBV27	TRBD1	TRBJ1-5	15	TGTGCCAGCAGGATGACAGGGGTGAGCAATCAGCCCCAGCATTTT	CASRMTGVSNQPQHF
-	TRBV6-5	-	TRBJ1-1	13	TGTGCCAGCGATCCGGGACGGTACACTGAAGCTTTCTTT	CASDPGRYTEAFF
-	TRBV27	-	TRBJ2-1	11	TGTGCCAGCAGTTTAAAGGGTGAGCAGTTCTTC	CASSLKGEQFF
-	TRBV6-1	-	TRBJ2-3	16	TGTGCCAGCAGTGAATACGTGGTTTCAAGCACAGATACGCAGTATTTT	CASSEYVVSSTDTQYF
-	TRBV18	-	TRBJ2-3	15	TGTGCCAGCTCACCAGATACGCTCTGGCGAGATACGCAGTATTTT	CASSPDTLWRDTQYF
-	TRBV9	TRBD1	TRBJ2-1	14	TGTGCCAGCAGCAAGGGACAGTTGACCAATGAGCAGTTCTTC	CASSKGQLTNEQFF
-	TRBV2	-	TRBJ1-5	19	TGTGCCAGCAACGTAGGGGCCTTCGGTGACCTCTATAGCAATCAGCCCCAGCATTTT	CASNVGAFGDLYSNQPQHF
-	TRBV30	-	TRBJ2-5	14	TGTGCCTGGAGCAAGAGCGGTGCTCAAGAGACCCAGTACTTC	CAWSKSGAQETQYF
-	TRBV7-9	TRBD1	TRBJ1-1	13	TGTGCCAGCAGCCCACGACAGGGCACTGAAGCTTTCTTT	CASSPRQGTEAFF
-	TRBV7-3	-	TRBJ2-2	11	TGTGCCAGCAGCCAGACCGGGGAGCTGTTTTTT	CASSQTGELFF
once	TRBV28	TRBD2	TRBJ2-4	21	TGTGCCAGCAGCCCTTTTGGGCCGGGACTAGCGGGTCAAAATCCCAAAAACATTCAGTACTTC	CASSPFGPGLAGQNPKNIQYF
-	TRBV7-9	-	TRBJ2-7	15	TGTGCCAGCAGCTTAGGGTCGGGGCAGACTAACGAGCAGTACTTC	CASSLGSGQTNEQYF
-	TRBV18	TRBD1	TRBJ1-1	15	TGTGCCAGCTCTCCCAAGACAGGGTTGGGCACTGAAGCTTTCTTT	CASSPKTGLGTEAFF
-	TRBV19	TRBD1	TRBJ1-4	13	TGTGCCAGTAGTATACAGGGGGATGAAAAACTGTTTTTT	CASSIQGDEKLFF
-	TRBV24-1	-	TRBJ1-2	15	TGTGCCACCAGTGATTCCCAAGGAGCTAACTATGGCTACACCTTC	CATSDSQGANYGYTF
-	TRBV11-3	TRBD2	TRBJ2-4	14	TGTGCCAGCAGCTTGCCGGGACTAGCGTACCCCCACTACTTC	CASSLPGLAYPHYF
-	TRBV21-1	-	TRBJ1-2	13	TGTGCCAGCAGCAATAACAGGGTGGGAGGCTACACCTTC	CASSNNRVGGYTF
-	TRBV19	TRBD1	TRBJ2-3	15	TGTGCCAGTAGTATGCGAAGGGGGCTACCGGATACGCAGTATTTT	CASSMRRGLPDTQYF
-	TRBV7-9	-	TRBJ1-4	16	TGTGCCAGCAGCTTAATTGGGTCGTCTTTCATCGAAAAACTGTTTTTT	CASSLIGSSFIEKLFF
-	TRBV28	TRBD1	TRBJ1-1	14	TGTGCCAGCAGAGCTCAGGGGGCAGGCACTGAAGCTTTCTTT	CASRAQGAGTEAFF
-	TRBV10-1	-	TRBJ2-3	15	TGCGCCAGCAGTGAGTCGCCGGGGGTTTCAGATACGCAGTATTTT	CASSESPGVSDTQYF
-	TRBV2	TRBD1	TRBJ2-7	13	TGTGCCAGCGCCGGGACAGGGCTAGGCGAGCAGTACTTC	CASAGTGLGEQYF
-	TRBV5-4	-	TRBJ2-2	15	TGTGCCAGCAGCGTCCGGGACATGAACACCGGGGAGCTGTTTTTT	CASSVRDMNTGELFF
-	TRBV24-1	-	TRBJ1-2	13	TGTGCCACCAGTGATAAGGGGCGGAGTGGCTACACCTTC	CATSDKGRSGYTF
-	TRBV25-1	-	TRBJ2-7	16	TGTGCCAGCAGTGATCCCCGGGGTACAGGGAGGGACGAGCAGTACTTC	CASSDPRGTGRDEQYF
-	TRBV15	-	TRBJ1-2	14	TGTGCCACCAGGCCTCTGGGACGGGCCTATGGCTACACCTTC	CATRPLGRAYGYTF
-	TRBV10-2	-	TRBJ2-1	15	TGCGCCAGCAGTGGCCTCGGGTTTTGGTACAATGAGCAGTTCTTC	CASSGLGFWYNEQFF
-	TRBV12-5	-	TRBJ2-7	14	TGTGCTAGTGGTTTGGTAGGGGGGAACTACGAGCAGTACTTC	CASGLVGGNYEQYF
-	TRBV7-3	-	TRBJ1-1	13	TGTGCCAGCAGCTTAACCAGGACCACTGAAGCTTTCTTT	CASSLTRTTEAFF
-	TRBV6-5	-	TRBJ1-5	14	TGTGCCAGCAGCGGGACGGTGAACAATCAGCCCCAGCATTTT	CASSGTVNNQPQHF
-	TRBV6-1	TRBD2	TRBJ2-1	18	TGTGCCAGCAGTGTAAGTGCCCTACCGGGGGGGCAAGTTGATGAGCAGTTCTTC	CASSVSALPGGQVDEQFF
once	TRBV29-1	TRBD1	TRBJ1-2	13	TGCAGCGTCTACAGGGGGGTGAACTATGGCTACACCTTC	CSVYRGVNYGYTF
-	TRBV7-9	-	TRBJ1-5	12	TGTGCCAGCAGCTTGCCCCGGGGGCCCCAGCATTTT	CASSLPRGPQHF
-	TRBV7-9	-	TRBJ1-2	14	TGTGCCAGCAGCTTATATAGGGAGGCCTATGGCTACACCTTC	CASSLYREAYGYTF
-	TRBV6-1	TRBD2	TRBJ2-1	16	TGTGCCAGCAGTGTTCAGACTAGCGGGCGATACAATGAGCAGTTCTTC	CASSVQTSGRYNEQFF
-	TRBV5-5	-	TRBJ1-5	16	TGTGCCAGCAGCTTGGGAGAGGGGCCTAGCAATCAGCCCCAGCATTTT	CASSLGEGPSNQPQHF
-	TRBV20-1	-	TRBJ1-1	11	TGCAGTGCTAGTCGTCAGGAAGAAGCTTTCTTT	CSASRQEEAFF
-	TRBV5-5	-	TRBJ2-7	15	TGTGCCAGCACCCTTTCCGGGGAGGAAGACTACGAGCAGTACTTC	CASTLSGEEDYEQYF
-	TRBV6-4	TRBD2	TRBJ2-3	15	TGTGCCAGCAGTGAGGCGGGGGGAAGCACAGATACGCAGTATTTT	CASSEAGGSTDTQYF
-	TRBV28	-	TRBJ1-2	15	TGTGCCAGCAGTTTATATCACCAGCGGGGCTATGGCTACACCTTC	CASSLYHQRGYGYTF
-	TRBV28	-	TRBJ2-1	12	TGTGCGACGCGGGGGCCCTACAATGAGCAGTTCTTC	CATRGPYNEQFF
-	TRBV5-5	-	TRBJ1-5	15	TGTGCCAGCAGCTTCGGCAGTTATAGCAATCAGCCCCAGCATTTT	CASSFGSYSNQPQHF
few	TRBV5-1	-	TRBJ2-7	14	TGCGCCAGCAATGGACACCCAGGGGAGTACGAGCAGTACTTC	CASNGHPGEYEQYF
-	TRBV10-3	-	TRBJ2-3	15	TGTGCCATTTCAAGGACAGCCGCTAGCACAGATACGCAGTATTTT	CAISRTAASTDTQYF
-	TRBV7-3	TRBD2	TRBJ2-5	15	TGTGCCAGCAGCCCGACAGGACTAGCCGGACAGACCCAGTACTTC	CASSPTGLAGQTQYF